This TCR beta chain was identified in a study of blood T cell repertoires in COVID-19. V lost 5 bases and J 4 bases, leaving 11 bases between the germline ends. The CDR3 length is 13 residues. Germline loops: CDR1 LNHDA, CDR2 SQIVND (reference sequence). Clones were read by immunoSEQ multiplex PCR, and TCRdb kept only the in-frame ones, dropping some. Of 200,000 to 250,000 clones listed, over 80% are singletons. This TCR came from a man aged 25 to 40 with COVID-19, enrolled during active disease. Sequences were obtained from peripheral blood. This chain uses TRBV19 with TRBJ1-2; a possible D gene is TRBD1 (6 bases). The CDR3 DNA follows: TGTGCCAGTAGTTTACAGGGTATCTATGGCTACACCTTC. Its translation: CASSLQGIYGYTF.